This T cell receptor beta chain was recovered during a study of lymphopenia after photon versus proton radiotherapy. Overall study results and limits: After the lymphocyte nadir, photon-treated repertoires showed oligoclonal expansion, especially of CD8+ Temra cells.

Concerning this clone: The antigen is undetermined.

CDR3 size: 14 residues. Germline V gene data show CDR1 as SGHAT and CDR2 as FQNNGV. The germline V and J ends were trimmed by 4 bases and 0 bases, with 10 bases remaining between them. Measured with immunoSEQ multiplex PCR; TCRdb has only the in-frame clones, and not every one. The table shows around 17,000 clones, with 75% to 85% occurring only once. The clonotype comes from a man between 70 and 80 years old with pancreatic cancer. V gene TRBV11-2 combines with J gene TRBJ2-7; D gene unclear. Sequences were derived from peripheral blood, sampled from a patient treated with proton-based radiotherapy. The CDR3 sequence: CASSSIGFSYEQYF. The CDR3 nucleotides are TGTGCCAGCAGCTCAATAGGGTTCTCCTACGAGCAGTACTTC. The variable domain in full, with the rest retrieved from reference TRBV11-2 and TRBJ2-7, is EAGVAQSPRYKIIEKRQSVAFWCNPISGHATLYWYQQILGQGPKLLIQFQNNGVVDDSQLPKDRFSAERLKGVDSTLKIQPAKLEDSAVYLCASSSIGFSYEQYFGPGTRLTVT.